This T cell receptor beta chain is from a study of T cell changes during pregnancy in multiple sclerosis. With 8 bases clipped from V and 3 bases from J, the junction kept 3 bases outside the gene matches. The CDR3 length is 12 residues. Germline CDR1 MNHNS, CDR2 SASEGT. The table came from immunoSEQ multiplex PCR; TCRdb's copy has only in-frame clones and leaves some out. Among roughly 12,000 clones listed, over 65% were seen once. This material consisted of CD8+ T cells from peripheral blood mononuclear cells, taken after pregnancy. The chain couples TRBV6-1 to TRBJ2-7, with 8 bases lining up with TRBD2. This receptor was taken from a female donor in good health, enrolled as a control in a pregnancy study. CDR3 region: CASSGTSYEQYF. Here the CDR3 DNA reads TGTGCCAGCTCGGGGACTAGCTACGAGCAGTACTTC.